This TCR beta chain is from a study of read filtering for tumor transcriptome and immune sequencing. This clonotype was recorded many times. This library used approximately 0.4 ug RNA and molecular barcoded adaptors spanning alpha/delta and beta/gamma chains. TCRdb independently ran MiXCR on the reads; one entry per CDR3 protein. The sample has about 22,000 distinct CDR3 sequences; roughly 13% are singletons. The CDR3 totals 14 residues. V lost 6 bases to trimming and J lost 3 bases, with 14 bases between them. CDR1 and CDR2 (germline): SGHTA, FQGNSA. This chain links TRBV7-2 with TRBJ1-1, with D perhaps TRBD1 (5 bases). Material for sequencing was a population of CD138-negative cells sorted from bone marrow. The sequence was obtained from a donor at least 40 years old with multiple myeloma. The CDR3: CASRTLLGDTEAFF. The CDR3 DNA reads TGTGCCAGCAGAACCCTTTTGGGGGACACTGAAGCTTTCTTT.